The 8 T cell receptor beta chains below come from one sample, sequenced in a study of immune cell composition in non-small cell lung cancer. The method was immunoSEQ multiplex PCR; TCRdb's version includes in-frame clones alone and lacks a portion of them. The sample has 5,500 to 7,500 clones; roughly 74% are singletons. Sequencing was performed on lung tumor tissue. These receptors were obtained from a human donor with non-small cell lung cancer.

This clone appeared a few times. The chain links TRBV10-3 to TRBJ1-2, with D possibly being TRBD1 (5 bases). The V end lost 7 bases, the J end lost 4 bases, and 13 bases lay between the germline ends. The CDR3 sequence is 13 residues long. Germline lookup yields CDR1 ENHRY and CDR2 SYGVKD. CDR3 in amino acids: CAITDSLSYGYTF. The DNA of the CDR3 is TGTGCCATCACCGACAGCCTGAGCTATGGCTACACCTTC.

The chain joins TRBV12-5 to TRBJ2-3; tentatively, D is TRBD1 (5 bases). Germline V gene data show CDR1 as LGHNT and CDR2 as FRNRAP. V was trimmed by 2 bases and J by 0 bases, leaving 12 bases between them. The CDR3 totals 16 residues. This chain's CDR3 is CASGLSDSLSTDTQYF. In DNA, the CDR3 is TGTGCTAGTGGTTTGAGTGACAGTCTTAGCACAGATACGCAGTATTTT.

V usage is TRBV14 and J usage is TRBJ2-3; D gene ambiguous. Trimming removed 1 base from V and 2 bases from J, with 7 bases in between. CDR1 is SGHDN, CDR2 FVKESK, per germline. The CDR3 runs to 14 residues. The CDR3 coding sequence is TGTGCCAGCAGCCAAGTTAGCTACACAGATACGCAGTATTTT. Translated, it gives CASSQVSYTDTQYF.

The chain links TRBV6-1 to TRBJ1-2; 8 nucleotides agree with TRBD1. V shed 6 bases and J 5 bases; nucleotides not matched to a gene: 8. The germline CDR1 and CDR2 sequences are MNHNS and SASEGT. The length of the CDR3 is 14 residues. The CDR3 sequence is CASRRRGPGYGYTF. The CDR3 region has the DNA TGTGCCAGCAGGCGCAGGGGGCCGGGTTATGGCTACACCTTC.

By sample share, this clone is large. The chain employs TRBV6-1 and TRBJ1-1, with 9 bases lining up with TRBD1. V lost 6 bases, J lost 1 base, and 6 bases stayed unmatched. Germline lookup yields CDR1 MNHNS and CDR2 SASEGT. This CDR3 contains 15 residues. Written as DNA, the CDR3 is TGTGCCAGCAGGCTCGGACAGGGGCAGAACACTGAAGCTTTCTTT. Residues: CASRLGQGQNTEAFF.

The CDR3 nucleotides are TGTGCCAGTATCGACAGGGGCTTTTCGGTGGATGGCTACACCTTC. Translated, it gives CASIDRGFSVDGYTF. The V and J genes are TRBV19 and TRBJ1-2; 8 nucleotides match TRBD1. V was clipped by 7 bases and J by 6 bases; unmatched bases: 13. CDR3 size: 15 residues. Germline loops: CDR1 LNHDA, CDR2 SQIVND (reference sequence).

The rearrangement links TRBV7-6 to TRBJ2-1, with TRBD2 matching 13 bases. Looked up from germline, CDR1 is SGHVS and CDR2 is FNYEAQ. V trimming: 5 bases; J trimming: 10 bases; junction bases outside the gene matches: 8. This CDR3 comprises 15 residues. The CDR3 protein is CASSQLAGGVDEQFF. The CDR3 DNA reads as TGTGCCAGCAGCCAACTAGCGGGAGGGGTTGACGAGCAGTTCTTC.

This chain joins TRBV5-6 and TRBJ2-2; D is unclear. This CDR3 region has 13 residues. CDR1 and CDR2 from the germline V gene are SGHDT and YYEEEE. V was trimmed by 0 bases and J by 4 bases, leaving 4 bases between them. The CDR3 is CASSLVSTGELFF. In DNA, the CDR3 is TGTGCCAGCAGCTTGGTGAGCACCGGGGAGCTGTTTTTT.